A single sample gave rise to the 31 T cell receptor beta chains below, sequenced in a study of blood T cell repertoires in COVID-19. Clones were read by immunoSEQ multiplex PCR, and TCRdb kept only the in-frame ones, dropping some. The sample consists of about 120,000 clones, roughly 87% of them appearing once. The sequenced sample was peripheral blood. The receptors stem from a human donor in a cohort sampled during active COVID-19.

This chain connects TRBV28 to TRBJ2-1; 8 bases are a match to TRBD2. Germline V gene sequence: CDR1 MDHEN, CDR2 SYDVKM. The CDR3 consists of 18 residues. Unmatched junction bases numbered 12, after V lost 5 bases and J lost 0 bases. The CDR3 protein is CASSETSAGKSSYNEQFF. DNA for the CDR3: TGTGCCAGCAGTGAGACTAGCGCAGGGAAGAGCTCCTACAATGAGCAGTTCTTC.

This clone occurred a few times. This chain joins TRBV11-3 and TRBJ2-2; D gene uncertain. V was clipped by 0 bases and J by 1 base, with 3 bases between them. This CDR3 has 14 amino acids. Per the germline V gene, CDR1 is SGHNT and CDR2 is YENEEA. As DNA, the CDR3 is TGTGCCAGCAGCTTAGACGGGAACACCGGGGAGCTGTTTTTT. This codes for CASSLDGNTGELFF.

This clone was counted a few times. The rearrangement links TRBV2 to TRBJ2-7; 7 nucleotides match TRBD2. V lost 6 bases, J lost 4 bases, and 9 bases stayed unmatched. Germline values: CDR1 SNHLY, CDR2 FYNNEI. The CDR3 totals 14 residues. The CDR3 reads CASSPGLVEYEQYF. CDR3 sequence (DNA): TGTGCCAGCAGCCCAGGACTAGTCGAGTACGAGCAGTACTTC. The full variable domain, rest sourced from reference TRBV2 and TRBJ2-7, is EPEVTQTPSHQVTQMGQEVILRCVPISNHLYFYWYRQILGQKVEFLVSFYNNEISEKSEIFDDQFSVERPDGSNFTLKIRSTKLEDSAMYFCASSPGLVEYEQYFGPGTRLTVT.

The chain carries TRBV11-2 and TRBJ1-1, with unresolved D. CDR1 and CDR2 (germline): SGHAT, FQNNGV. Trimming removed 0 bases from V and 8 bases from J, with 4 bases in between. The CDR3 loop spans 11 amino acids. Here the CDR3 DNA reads TGTGCCAGCAGCTTAGATCGGGAAGCTTTCTTT. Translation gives CASSLDREAFF.

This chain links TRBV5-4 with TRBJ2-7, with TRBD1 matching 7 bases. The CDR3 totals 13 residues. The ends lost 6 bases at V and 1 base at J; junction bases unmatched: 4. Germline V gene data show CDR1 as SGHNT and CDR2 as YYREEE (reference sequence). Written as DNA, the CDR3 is TGTGCCAGCACGAAGGGACAGTCCTACGAGCAGTACTTC. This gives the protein CASTKGQSYEQYF.

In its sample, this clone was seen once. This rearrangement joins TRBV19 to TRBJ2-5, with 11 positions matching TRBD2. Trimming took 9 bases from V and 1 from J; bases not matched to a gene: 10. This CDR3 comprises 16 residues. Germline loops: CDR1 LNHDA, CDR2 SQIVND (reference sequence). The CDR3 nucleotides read TGTGCCAGCTCCACCGCCGGGACTAGCGGCCAAGAGACCCAGTACTTC. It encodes CASSTAGTSGQETQYF.

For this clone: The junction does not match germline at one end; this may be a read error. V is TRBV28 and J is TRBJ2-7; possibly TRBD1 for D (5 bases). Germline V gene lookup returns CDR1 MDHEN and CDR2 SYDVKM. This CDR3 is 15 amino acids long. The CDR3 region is CASSSRSTGAYGQYF. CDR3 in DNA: TGTGCCAGCAGTTCCAGATCCACAGGAGCGTACGGGCAGTACTTC.

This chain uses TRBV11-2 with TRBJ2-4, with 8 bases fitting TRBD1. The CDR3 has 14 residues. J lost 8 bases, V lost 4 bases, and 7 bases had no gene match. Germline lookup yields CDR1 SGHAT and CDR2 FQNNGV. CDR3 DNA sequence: TGTGCCAGCAGCTCACGGACAGGGCGGGACATTCAGTACTTC. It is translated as CASSSRTGRDIQYF. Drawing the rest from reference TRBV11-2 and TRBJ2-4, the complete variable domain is EAGVAQSPRYKIIEKRQSVAFWCNPISGHATLYWYQQILGQGPKLLIQFQNNGVVDDSQLPKDRFSAERLKGVDSTLKIQPAKLEDSAVYLCASSSRTGRDIQYFGAGTRLSVL.

This chain's CDR3 is CASMRPRGGKGGYTF. Written as DNA, the CDR3 is TGTGCCAGCATGCGTCCGAGAGGGGGAAAAGGTGGCTACACCTTC. V gene TRBV6-5 combines with J gene TRBJ1-2; D is possibly TRBD1 (6 bases). The germline V gene encodes CDR1 MNHEY and CDR2 SVGAGI. CDR3 length: 15 amino acids. The ends were cut back, 7 bases at V and 7 bases at J, with 22 bases in the middle.

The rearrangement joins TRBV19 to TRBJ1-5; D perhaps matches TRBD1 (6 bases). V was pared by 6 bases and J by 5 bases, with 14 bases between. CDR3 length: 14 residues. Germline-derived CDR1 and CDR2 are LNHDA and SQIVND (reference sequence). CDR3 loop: CASREGGGYQPQHF. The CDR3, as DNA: TGTGCCAGTAGGGAAGGGGGGGGGTATCAGCCCCAGCATTTT.

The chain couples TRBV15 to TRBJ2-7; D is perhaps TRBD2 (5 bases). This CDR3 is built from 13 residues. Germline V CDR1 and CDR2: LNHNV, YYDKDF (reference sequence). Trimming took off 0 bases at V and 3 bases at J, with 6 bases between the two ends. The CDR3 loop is CATSRDRGYEQYF. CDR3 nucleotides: TGTGCCACCAGCAGAGATCGGGGCTACGAGCAGTACTTC.

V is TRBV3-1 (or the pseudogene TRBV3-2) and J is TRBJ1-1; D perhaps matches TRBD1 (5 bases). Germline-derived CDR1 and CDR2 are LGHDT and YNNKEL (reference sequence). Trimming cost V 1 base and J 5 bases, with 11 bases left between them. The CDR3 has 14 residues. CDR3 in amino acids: CASSQVAGRTEAFF. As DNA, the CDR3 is TGTGCCAGCAGCCAAGTGGCAGGGCGAACTGAAGCTTTCTTT.

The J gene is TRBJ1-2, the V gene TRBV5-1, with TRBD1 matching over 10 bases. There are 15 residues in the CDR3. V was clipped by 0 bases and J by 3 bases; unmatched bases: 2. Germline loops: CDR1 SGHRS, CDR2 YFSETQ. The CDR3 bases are TGCGCCAGCAGCTTGGGGGACAGGGGCTACTATGGCTACACCTTC. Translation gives CASSLGDRGYYGYTF.

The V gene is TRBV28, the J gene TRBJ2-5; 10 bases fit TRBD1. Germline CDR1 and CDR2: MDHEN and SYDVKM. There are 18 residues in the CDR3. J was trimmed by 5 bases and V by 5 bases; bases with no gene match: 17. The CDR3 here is CASSPRRGQGPPRETQYF. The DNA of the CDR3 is TGTGCCAGCAGTCCACGACGGGGACAGGGGCCCCCGAGGGAGACCCAGTACTTC.

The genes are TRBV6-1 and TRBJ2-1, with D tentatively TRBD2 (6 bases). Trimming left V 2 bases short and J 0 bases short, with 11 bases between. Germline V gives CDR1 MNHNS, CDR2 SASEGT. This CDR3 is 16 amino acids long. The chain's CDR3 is CASSEFLGSSYNEQFF. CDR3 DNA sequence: TGTGCCAGCAGTGAATTTCTCGGGAGCTCCTACAATGAGCAGTTCTTC.

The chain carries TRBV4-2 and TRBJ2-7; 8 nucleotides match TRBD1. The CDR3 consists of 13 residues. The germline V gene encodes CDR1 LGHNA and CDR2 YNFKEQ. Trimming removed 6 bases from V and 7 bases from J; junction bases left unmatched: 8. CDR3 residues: CASRTDRVEEQYF. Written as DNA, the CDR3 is TGTGCCAGCAGAACGGACAGGGTAGAGGAGCAGTACTTC.

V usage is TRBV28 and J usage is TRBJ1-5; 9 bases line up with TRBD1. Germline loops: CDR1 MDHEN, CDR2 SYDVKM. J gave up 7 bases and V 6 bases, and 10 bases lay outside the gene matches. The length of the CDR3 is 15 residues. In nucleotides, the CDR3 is TGTGCCAGCAGCCACACGGGACAGGGAGGCCAGCCCCAGCATTTT. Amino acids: CASSHTGQGGQPQHF.

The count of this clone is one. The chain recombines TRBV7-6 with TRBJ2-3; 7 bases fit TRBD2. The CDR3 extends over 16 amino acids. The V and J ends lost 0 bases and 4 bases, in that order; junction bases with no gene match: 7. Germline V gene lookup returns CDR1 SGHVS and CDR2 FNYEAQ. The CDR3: CASSLAGGPSADTQYF. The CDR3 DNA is TGTGCCAGCAGCTTAGCGGGAGGGCCCAGTGCAGATACGCAGTATTTT.

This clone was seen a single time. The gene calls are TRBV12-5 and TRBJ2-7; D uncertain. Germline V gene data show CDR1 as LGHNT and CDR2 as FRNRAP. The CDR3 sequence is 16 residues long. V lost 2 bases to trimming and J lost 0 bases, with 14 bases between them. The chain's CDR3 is CASGLSPALSSYEQYF. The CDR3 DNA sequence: TGTGCTAGTGGTTTGTCCCCCGCTCTGAGCTCCTACGAGCAGTACTTC.

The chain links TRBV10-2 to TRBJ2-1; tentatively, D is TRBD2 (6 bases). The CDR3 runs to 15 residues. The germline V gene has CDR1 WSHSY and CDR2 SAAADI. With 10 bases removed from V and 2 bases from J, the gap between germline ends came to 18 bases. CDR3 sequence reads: CATYRPLATYNEQFF. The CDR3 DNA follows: TGCGCCACCTACCGGCCTCTAGCGACCTACAATGAGCAGTTCTTC.

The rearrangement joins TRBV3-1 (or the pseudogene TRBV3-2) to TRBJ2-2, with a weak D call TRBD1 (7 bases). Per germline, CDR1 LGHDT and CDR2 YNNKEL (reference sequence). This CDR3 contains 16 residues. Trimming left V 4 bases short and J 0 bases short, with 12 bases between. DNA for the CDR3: TGTGCCAGCAGCCTCGCAGGGGGGACGAACACCGGGGAGCTGTTTTTT. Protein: CASSLAGGTNTGELFF.

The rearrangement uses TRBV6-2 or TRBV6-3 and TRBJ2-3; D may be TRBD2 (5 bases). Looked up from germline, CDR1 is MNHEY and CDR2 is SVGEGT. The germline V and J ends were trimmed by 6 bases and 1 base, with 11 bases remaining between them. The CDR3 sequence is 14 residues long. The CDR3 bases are TGTGCCAGCAGCCCAAGCGGCCGCACAGATACGCAGTATTTT. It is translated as CASSPSGRTDTQYF.

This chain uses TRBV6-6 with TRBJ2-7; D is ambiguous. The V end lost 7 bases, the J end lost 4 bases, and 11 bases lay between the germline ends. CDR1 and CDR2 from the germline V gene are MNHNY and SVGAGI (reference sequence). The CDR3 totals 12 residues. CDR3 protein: CASTPGRYEQYF. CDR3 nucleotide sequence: TGTGCCAGCACCCCAGGTCGGTACGAGCAGTACTTC.

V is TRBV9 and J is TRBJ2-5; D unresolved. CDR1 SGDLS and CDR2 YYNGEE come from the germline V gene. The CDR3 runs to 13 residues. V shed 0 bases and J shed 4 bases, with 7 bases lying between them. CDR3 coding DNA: TGTGCCAGCAGCGTAGCGGGTTCAGAGACCCAGTACTTC. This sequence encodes CASSVAGSETQYF.

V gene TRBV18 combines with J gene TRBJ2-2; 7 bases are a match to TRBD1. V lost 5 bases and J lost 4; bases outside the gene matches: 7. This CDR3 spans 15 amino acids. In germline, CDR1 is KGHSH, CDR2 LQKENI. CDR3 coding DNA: TGTGCCAGCTCAGTTGGACAGGCCCCCACCGGGGAGCTGTTTTTT. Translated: CASSVGQAPTGELFF.

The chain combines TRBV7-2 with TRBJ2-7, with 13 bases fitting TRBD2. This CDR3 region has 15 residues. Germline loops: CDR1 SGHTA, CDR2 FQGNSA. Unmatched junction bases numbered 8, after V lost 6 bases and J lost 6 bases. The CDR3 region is CASRATSGGAGEQYF. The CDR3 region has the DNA TGTGCCAGCAGGGCCACTAGCGGGGGGGCCGGCGAGCAGTACTTC.

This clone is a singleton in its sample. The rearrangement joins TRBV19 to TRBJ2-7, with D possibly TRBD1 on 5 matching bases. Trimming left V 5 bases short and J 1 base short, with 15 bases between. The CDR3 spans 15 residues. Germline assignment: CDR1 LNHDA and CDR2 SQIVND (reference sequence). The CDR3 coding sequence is TGTGCCAGTAGTCCCCGCCAGGGTAGGTCCTACGAGCAGTACTTC. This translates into CASSPRQGRSYEQYF.

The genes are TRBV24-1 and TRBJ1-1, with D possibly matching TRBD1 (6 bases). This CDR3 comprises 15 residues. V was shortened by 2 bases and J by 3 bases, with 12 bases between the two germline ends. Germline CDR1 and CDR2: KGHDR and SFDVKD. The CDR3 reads CATSDSPRGYTEAFF. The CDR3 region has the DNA TGTGCCACCAGTGATTCTCCCAGGGGATACACTGAAGCTTTCTTT.

The CDR3 region has the DNA TGTGCCAGCAGTTTGGAGATTAACTATGGCTACACCTTC. Its translation: CASSLEINYGYTF. The chain recombines TRBV12-3 or TRBV12-4 with TRBJ1-2, with D hard to call. The CDR3 has 13 amino acids. Trimming cost V 3 bases and J 1 base, with 6 bases left between them.

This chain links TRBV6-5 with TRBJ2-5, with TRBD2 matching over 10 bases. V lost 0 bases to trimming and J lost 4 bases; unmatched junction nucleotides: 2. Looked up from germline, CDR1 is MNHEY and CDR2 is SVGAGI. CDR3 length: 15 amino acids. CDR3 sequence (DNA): TGTGCCAGCAGTTACTCGAGGACTAGCGGAGAGACCCAGTACTTC. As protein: CASSYSRTSGETQYF.

CDR3 in DNA: TGTGCCAGCACCCTACCACAGGGGGAGAAGCCCCAGCATTTT. Translation gives CASTLPQGEKPQHF. The chain uses TRBV28 and TRBJ1-5, with TRBD1 matching over 8 bases. Germline trimming cut 7 bases from V and 8 bases from J; bases unmatched to any gene: 10. This CDR3 has 14 amino acids. CDR1 and CDR2 (germline): MDHEN, SYDVKM.